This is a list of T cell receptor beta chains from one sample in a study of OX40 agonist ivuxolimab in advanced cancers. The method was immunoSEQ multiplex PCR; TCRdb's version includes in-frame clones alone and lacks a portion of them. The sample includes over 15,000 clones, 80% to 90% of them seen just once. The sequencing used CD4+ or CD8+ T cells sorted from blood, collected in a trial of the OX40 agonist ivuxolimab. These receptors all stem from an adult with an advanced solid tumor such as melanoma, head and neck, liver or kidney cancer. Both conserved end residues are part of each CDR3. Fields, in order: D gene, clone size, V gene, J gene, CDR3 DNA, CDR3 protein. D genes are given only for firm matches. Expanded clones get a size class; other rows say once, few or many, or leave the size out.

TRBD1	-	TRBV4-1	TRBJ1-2	TGCGCCAGCAGCCAAGTCCAGGGGGCGACCTATGGCTACACCTTC	CASSQVQGATYGYTF
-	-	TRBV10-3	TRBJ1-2	TGTGCCACCCAGGACTATGGCTACACCTTC	CATQDYGYTF
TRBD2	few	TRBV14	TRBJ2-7	TGTGCCAGCAGCCAAGATGTGACTAGCGGGAGCGAGCAGTACTTC	CASSQDVTSGSEQYF
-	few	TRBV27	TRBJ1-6	TGTGCCAGCAGATCGATGCAGGGCGATTCACCCCTCCACTTT	CASRSMQGDSPLHF
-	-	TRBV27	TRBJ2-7	TGTGCCAGCAGTTTACAGGGACTCGCCTACGAGCAGTACTTC	CASSLQGLAYEQYF
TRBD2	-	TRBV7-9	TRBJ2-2	TGTGCCAGCAGCCGGACTAGCGGGGGCTCGGAGCTGTTTTTT	CASSRTSGGSELFF
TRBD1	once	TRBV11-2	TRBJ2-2	TGTGCCAGCAGCTTCGGACAGGGGGCGTCCGGGGAGCTGTTTTTT	CASSFGQGASGELFF
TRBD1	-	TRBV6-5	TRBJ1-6	TGTGCCAGCAGCTTCCAGGGGGGGAACAATTCACCCCTCCACTTT	CASSFQGGNNSPLHF
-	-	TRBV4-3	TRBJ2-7	TGCGCCAGCAGCCAAGTCGTGTACTACGAGCAGTACTTC	CASSQVVYYEQYF
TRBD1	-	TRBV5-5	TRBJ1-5	TGTGCCAGCAGCTTGGCGCCAGGGGGGGGCCAGCCCCAGCATTTT	CASSLAPGGGQPQHF
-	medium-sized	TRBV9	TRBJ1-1	TGTGCCAGCAGCGTAGGAGGGAGTGAAGCTTTCTTT	CASSVGGSEAFF
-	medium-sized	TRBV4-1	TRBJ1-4	TGCGCCAGCAGCCAAGTACAGGGTAGCGAAAAACTGTTTTTT	CASSQVQGSEKLFF
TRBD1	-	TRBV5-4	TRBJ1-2	TGTGCCAGCAGCTCGACCGACAGGGGGTATGGCTACACCTTC	CASSSTDRGYGYTF
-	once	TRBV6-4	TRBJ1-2	TGTGCCAGCAGTGACGGGACCGCACTGGGGGTAGCTAACTATGGCTACACCTTC	CASSDGTALGVANYGYTF
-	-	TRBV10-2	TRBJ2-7	TGCGCCACAGAGGGGGACTCGACCTACGAGCAGTACTTC	CATEGDSTYEQYF
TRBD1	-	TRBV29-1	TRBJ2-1	TGCAGCGTTACAGGGGTGGTCTACAATGAGCAGTTCTTC	CSVTGVVYNEQFF
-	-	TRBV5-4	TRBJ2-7	TGTGCCAGCAGCTTAATGGATCCCTACGAGCAGTACTTC	CASSLMDPYEQYF
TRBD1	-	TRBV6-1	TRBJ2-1	TGTGCCACCCTCGGGGCAGGGGGCAATGAGCAGTTCTTC	CATLGAGGNEQFF
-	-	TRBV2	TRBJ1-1	TGTGCCAGCAACCGGATTGTAATCCGGCCCACTGAAGCTTTCTTT	CASNRIVIRPTEAFF
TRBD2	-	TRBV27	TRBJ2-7	TGTGCCAGCAGTCCCTTAGCGGGGGTCTCCTACGAGCAGTACTTC	CASSPLAGVSYEQYF
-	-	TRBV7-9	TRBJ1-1	TGTGCCAGCAGCCCTCCCTTGGATGAAGCTTTCTTT	CASSPPLDEAFF
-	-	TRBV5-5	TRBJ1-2	TGTGCCAGCAGCTTGGGAGTAGAGGGGCAGGGTTATGGCTACACCTTC	CASSLGVEGQGYGYTF
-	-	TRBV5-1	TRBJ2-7	TGCGCCAGCAGCTTGGGGATGAACAGGGAACCCTACTACGAGCAGTACTTC	CASSLGMNREPYYEQYF
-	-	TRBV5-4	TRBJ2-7	TGTGCCAGCAGCGCAACAGGAAACGAGCAGTACTTC	CASSATGNEQYF
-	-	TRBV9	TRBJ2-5	TGTGCCAGCAGCGTAGGCAGACGAGAGACCCAGTACTTC	CASSVGRRETQYF
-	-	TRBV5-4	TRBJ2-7	TGTGCCAGCAGCTTTGGGACGGCTAGCGAGCAGTACTTC	CASSFGTASEQYF